The 22 T cell receptor beta chains below come from one sample, sequenced in a study of T cell responses to AZD1222 COVID-19 vaccine. Only in-frame clones appear in the TCRdb table, and some are missing; sequencing was by immunoSEQ multiplex PCR. The sample holds 65,000 to 70,000 clones, almost 90% seen once. This sample comprised peripheral blood, obtained on day 0 of AZD1222 vaccination. The receptors originated from an adult in good health.

The chain is built from TRBV5-1 and TRBJ2-3; 9 nucleotides line up with TRBD2. The germline gives CDR1 SGHRS, CDR2 YFSETQ. With V trimmed by 0 bases and J by 2 bases, 4 bases remained unmatched. The CDR3 loop spans 16 amino acids. The CDR3 nucleotides are TGCGCCAGCAGCTTGGGACTAGCGGACTACACAGATACGCAGTATTTT. Protein sequence: CASSLGLADYTDTQYF.

The chain links TRBV5-1 to TRBJ2-4; 11 bases are a match to TRBD2. CDR1 is SGHRS, CDR2 YFSETQ, per germline. V lost 3 bases and J lost 0; bases outside the gene matches: 8. The CDR3 totals 18 residues. The CDR3 nucleotides read TGCGCCAGCAGCTCCAAAACCGGACTAGCGGGAGCCAAAAACATTCAGTACTTC. It translates to CASSSKTGLAGAKNIQYF. The entire variable domain, with the rest obtained from reference TRBV5-1 and TRBJ2-4, is as follows: KAGVTQTPRYLIKTRGQQVTLSCSPISGHRSVSWYQQTPGQGLQFLFEYFSETQRNKGNFPGRFSGRQFSNSRSEMNVSTLELGDSALYLCASSSKTGLAGAKNIQYFGAGTRLSVL.

V and J are TRBV2 and TRBJ2-1, with TRBD1 matching over 7 bases. The germline CDR1 and CDR2 sequences are SNHLY and FYNNEI. Trimming took 4 bases from V and 0 from J; bases not matched to a gene: 3. The CDR3 is made up of 15 amino acids. The CDR3 DNA reads as TGTGCCAGCAGTGGAGACAGGGTCTCCTACAATGAGCAGTTCTTC. Its translation is CASSGDRVSYNEQFF. The whole variable domain, filled in from reference TRBV2 and TRBJ2-1, reads EPEVTQTPSHQVTQMGQEVILRCVPISNHLYFYWYRQILGQKVEFLVSFYNNEISEKSEIFDDQFSVERPDGSNFTLKIRSTKLEDSAMYFCASSGDRVSYNEQFFGPGTRLTVL.

The chain uses TRBV4-1 and TRBJ1-4, with D uncertain. The V end lost 1 base, the J end lost 6 bases, and 15 bases lay between the germline ends. The germline CDR1 and CDR2 sequences are MGHRA and YSYEKL. CDR3 length equals 16 residues. CDR3 region: CASSQVVLGGDEKLFF. The CDR3 DNA reads TGCGCCAGCAGCCAAGTGGTCCTTGGTGGGGATGAAAAACTGTTTTTT.

The chain carries TRBV5-1 and TRBJ2-5; either TRBD1 or TRBD2 may supply D (5 bases each). V lost 3 bases and J 0 bases, leaving 12 bases between the germline ends. Germline V CDR1 and CDR2: SGHRS, YFSETQ. The CDR3 contains 15 residues. In DNA, the CDR3 is TGCGCCAGCAGCTCTGAGGGGCGTCACCAAGAGACCCAGTACTTC. Translation gives CASSSEGRHQETQYF.

In its sample, this clone was seen once. The chain couples TRBV4-3 to TRBJ1-2, with D possibly matching TRBD1 (5 bases). The CDR3 contains 16 residues. Looked up from germline, CDR1 is LGHNA and CDR2 is YSLEER. V was cut by 0 bases and J by 0 bases, with 11 bases left in between. The CDR3: CASSQESGHANYGYTF. CDR3 bases: TGCGCCAGCAGCCAAGAGTCTGGACACGCTAACTATGGCTACACCTTC.

The chain employs TRBV18 and TRBJ1-1; 11 nucleotides align to TRBD1. The V gene's germline CDR1 is KGHSH and CDR2 LQKENI. Trimming cost V 3 bases and J 4 bases; bases outside gene matches: 4. The CDR3 consists of 15 residues. The CDR3 loop is CASSPRTGGVTEAFF. In nucleotides, the CDR3 is TGTGCCAGCTCACCCAGGACAGGGGGCGTCACTGAAGCTTTCTTT.

This clone has just one count. The gene calls are TRBV18 and TRBJ1-1, with D possibly TRBD1 on 5 matching bases. The germline CDR1 and CDR2 sequences are KGHSH and LQKENI. The CDR3 has 15 residues. Trimming left V 5 bases short and J 1 base short, with 14 bases between. The CDR3 loop reads CASSTRQRQNTEAFF. In DNA, the CDR3 is TGTGCCAGCTCAACAAGACAGAGGCAGAACACTGAAGCTTTCTTT.

V usage is TRBV7-9 and J usage is TRBJ2-5; D gene uncertain. The CDR3 is 14 amino acids. Germline loops: CDR1 SEHNR, CDR2 FQNEAQ (reference sequence). Trimming cost V 2 bases and J 1 base, with 8 bases left between them. DNA for the CDR3: TGTGCCAGCAGCTTATCCCAAACCCAAGAGACCCAGTACTTC. Amino acids: CASSLSQTQETQYF. Full variable domain (remainder filled in from reference TRBV7-9 and TRBJ2-5): DTGVSQNPRHKITKRGQNVTFRCDPISEHNRLYWYRQTLGQGPEFLTYFQNEAQLEKSRLLSDRFSAERPKGSFSTLEIQRTEQGDSAMYLCASSLSQTQETQYFGPGTRLLVL.

This chain joins TRBV5-1 and TRBJ2-3; 7 nucleotides align to TRBD2. The CDR3 contains 17 residues. Trimming cost V 2 bases and J 0 bases; bases outside gene matches: 9. Germline V gene lookup returns CDR1 SGHRS and CDR2 YFSETQ. For the CDR3, the DNA is TGCGCCAGCAGCTTTCTTTTCACGGGGGGTAGCACAGATACGCAGTATTTT. Translation gives CASSFLFTGGSTDTQYF.

This chain links TRBV15 with TRBJ1-1; no firm D call. Per the germline V gene, CDR1 is LNHNV and CDR2 is YYDKDF (reference sequence). CDR3 length: 16 amino acids. Trimming removed 6 bases at V and 3 bases at J, with 20 bases between. As DNA, the CDR3 is TGTGCCACCAGGAAACCGGCGGTCACCGAGGACACTGAAGCTTTCTTT. Protein sequence: CATRKPAVTEDTEAFF.

The genes are TRBV14 and TRBJ1-2; D ambiguous. The CDR3 totals 15 residues. In germline, CDR1 is SGHDN, CDR2 FVKESK. Trimming removed 1 base at V and 3 bases at J, with 12 bases between. The CDR3 DNA reads as TGTGCCAGCAGCCAAGCATACGGGCCTTACTATGGCTACACCTTC. Translating gives CASSQAYGPYYGYTF.

The rearrangement uses TRBV5-5 and TRBJ1-1; D possibly corresponds to TRBD1 (5 bases). The CDR3 sequence is 15 residues long. V lost 0 bases and J lost 1, with 10 bases in between. The V gene's germline CDR1 is SGHKS and CDR2 YYEKEE (reference sequence). The chain's CDR3 is CASSLAPGKNTEAFF. CDR3 sequence (DNA): TGTGCCAGCAGCTTGGCGCCAGGGAAGAACACTGAAGCTTTCTTT.

This CDR3 reads CASSPLGGRDYNEQFF. The CDR3 DNA reads TGTGCCAGCAGCCCGCTGGGCGGGAGGGACTACAATGAGCAGTTCTTC. The chain couples TRBV11-2 to TRBJ2-1; TRBD2 aligns across 9 bases. After removal of 5 bases from V and 3 bases from J, the junction contained 8 bases not matched to a gene. This CDR3 has 16 amino acids. CDR1 and CDR2 (germline): SGHAT, FQNNGV.

The V gene is TRBV18, the J gene TRBJ2-1, with D perhaps TRBD1 (5 bases). Trimming left V 0 bases short and J 6 bases short, with 9 bases between. Germline CDR1 is KGHSH and CDR2 is LQKENI. The CDR3 is made up of 14 amino acids. CDR3 loop: CASSPPGVLNEQFF. The CDR3 bases are TGTGCCAGCTCACCACCAGGGGTGCTCAATGAGCAGTTCTTC.

The chain joins TRBV3-1 (or the pseudogene TRBV3-2) to TRBJ1-2; 7 nucleotides agree with TRBD1. With V trimmed by 1 base and J by 4 bases, 3 bases remained unmatched. Germline V gene sequence: CDR1 LGHDT, CDR2 YNNKEL (reference sequence). The CDR3 is made up of 14 amino acids. The CDR3 is CASSQGQGGYGYTF. The DNA of the CDR3 is TGTGCCAGCAGCCAAGGACAGGGTGGCTATGGCTACACCTTC.

The V and J genes are TRBV6-5 and TRBJ1-3; TRBD1 is a possible D gene (6 bases). V was pared by 8 bases and J by 4 bases, with 15 bases between. The CDR3 has 14 residues. In germline, CDR1 is MNHEY, CDR2 SVGAGI. The CDR3 nucleotides are TGTGCCAGCTCCTACGGGGGCGCCGGAAACACCATATATTTT. Translation gives CASSYGGAGNTIYF.

The chain uses TRBV10-3 and TRBJ2-7; 9 bases map to TRBD2. The germline CDR1 and CDR2 sequences are ENHRY and SYGVKD. The CDR3 is 17 amino acids. With V trimmed by 5 bases and J by 3 bases, 14 bases remained unmatched. The CDR3 DNA reads as TGTGCCATCAGTTTGGGAAATAGCGGGAGTCAATTCTACGAGCAGTACTTC. Residues: CAISLGNSGSQFYEQYF.

V is TRBV7-2 and J is TRBJ1-6, with no clear D. Trimming removed 0 bases at V and 5 bases at J, with 8 bases between. Germline V gene lookup returns CDR1 SGHTA and CDR2 FQGNSA. The CDR3 length is 15 residues. DNA of the CDR3: TGTGCCAGCAGCTTAGCGGGAAGGAATAATTCACCCCTCCACTTT. Translation: CASSLAGRNNSPLHF.

V and J are TRBV9 and TRBJ2-2, with D possibly matching TRBD1 (5 bases). The CDR3 contains 13 residues. The germline V and J ends were trimmed by 4 bases and 4 bases, with 8 bases remaining between them. Germline V CDR1 and CDR2: SGDLS, YYNGEE. This CDR3 reads CASSQQVTGELFF. The CDR3 coding sequence is TGTGCCAGCAGCCAACAGGTCACCGGGGAGCTGTTTTTT.

The V and J genes are TRBV6-2 or TRBV6-3 and TRBJ1-2; TRBD1 might be the D (5 bases). The CDR3 covers 14 residues. The germline gives CDR1 MNHEY, CDR2 SVGEGT. V was pared by 2 bases and J by 5 bases, with 12 bases between. The CDR3 DNA is TGTGCCAGCAGTTACCTACCGGAGGGGTATGGCTACACCTTC. This translates into CASSYLPEGYGYTF.

This clone is a singleton in its sample. This chain joins TRBV6-5 and TRBJ1-4; D uncertain. The CDR3 spans 14 residues. Germline V gene data show CDR1 as MNHEY and CDR2 as SVGAGI. The ends were cut back, 7 bases at V and 4 bases at J, with 13 bases in the middle. For the CDR3, the DNA is TGTGCCAGCACTACGAGAAGTCTTAATGAAAAACTGTTTTTT. Its translation: CASTTRSLNEKLFF.